This TCR beta chain is drawn from a study of cytomegalovirus exposure and HLA in healthy donors. Study-level background: Genotyping showed approximately 81% of fewer than 500 donors falling in the Caucasian-associated ancestry cluster.

Healthy individuals who donated bone marrow served as the donors. This CDR3 contains 15 residues. From germline, CDR1 is MRHNA and CDR2 SNTAGT. V lost 3 bases, J lost 2 bases, and 2 bases stayed unmatched. This clone has just a few counts. This sample includes further DNA sequences coding for the same CDR3. Vbeta (60) and Jbeta (13) primers were used in the PCR. Only in-frame clones appear in the TCRdb table, and some are missing; sequencing was by immunoSEQ multiplex PCR. The repertoire consists of 160,000 or so clones, with around 76% occurring once and the leading ten covering more than 0.8%. This sequence was found in a woman aged 40-49 years in good health and CMV-seronegative. The chain carries TRBV6-4 and TRBJ2-3; 10 bases match TRBD2. Sequencing was carried out using PBMCs. The CDR3: CASSELAGSTDTQYF. The CDR3 nucleotides read TGTGCCAGCAGTGAACTAGCGGGGTCCACAGATACGCAGTATTTT.